Listed below are T cell receptor beta chains from one sample, sequenced in a study of shared clonotypes between healthy human individuals. Produced via immunoSEQ multiplex PCR; TCRdb's table is partial and in-frame only. The table lists 2 million to 2.5 million clones, about 95% of them singletons. The specimen was naive CD8+ T cells sorted from blood. The receptors derive from a man aged 18 to 35 in good health. CDR3s include the opening cysteine and the closing phenylalanine or tryptophan. The order of the fields is clone size, D gene, J gene, V gene, CDR3 DNA, CDR3 protein. The D gene is left open where the match is weak. Some rows have no size entry. The others give once, few or many, or a class for an expanded clone.

>.|.|TRBJ1-4|TRBV4-1
TGCGCCAGCAGTCCCAGAGCAACTAATGAAAAACTGTTTTTT
CASSPRATNEKLFF
>.|.|TRBJ2-7|TRBV11-2
TGTGCCAGCAGCCTTTCGGCAGGGCACCACGAGCAGTACTTC
CASSLSAGHHEQYF
>.|TRBD2|TRBJ2-1|TRBV9
TGTGCCAGCAATCCCTCCGATGAGACTAGCGGGAGAGGGCAGTTCTTC
CASNPSDETSGRGQFF
>.|TRBD2|TRBJ2-5|TRBV13
TGTGCCAGCAGCAACCTGGGACTAGCGGGAGAGGAAGAGACCCAGTACTTC
CASSNLGLAGEEETQYF
>once|TRBD2|TRBJ2-5|TRBV9
TGTGCCAGCAGCGCGGGGACTAGCGAGGTCGAGACCCAGTACTTC
CASSAGTSEVETQYF
>.|TRBD2|TRBJ2-7|TRBV5-1
TGCGCCAGCAGCTTGTCGGGACTAGGCCACTCGGTCGAGCAGTACTTC
CASSLSGLGHSVEQYF
>once|TRBD2|TRBJ2-2|TRBV4-2
TGTGCCAGCAGCCAAGGATTACTAGCGGGTGGGGAGCTGTTTTTT
CASSQGLLAGGELFF
>.|TRBD2|TRBJ2-2|TRBV7-8
TGTGCCAGCAGCCAAAGACTAGCGGAGCCCACCGGGGAGCTGTTTTTT
CASSQRLAEPTGELFF
>.|.|TRBJ1-1|TRBV4-3
TGCGCCAGCAGCTATAGGGGAGAGGACACTGAAGCTTTCTTT
CASSYRGEDTEAFF
>.|.|TRBJ1-1|TRBV7-9
TGTGCCAGCAGCTCGCAAGCCGGGACGGAGGTTTATGGCACTGAAGCTTTCTTT
CASSSQAGTEVYGTEAFF
>few|.|TRBJ1-3|TRBV9
TGTGCCAGCAGCGTAGCAGGTCATGGCTACTCTGGAAACACCATATATTTT
CASSVAGHGYSGNTIYF
>.|.|TRBJ1-2|TRBV27
TGTGCCAGCAGTAGGGGTGCGGGCGACTATGGCTACACCTTC
CASSRGAGDYGYTF
>.|TRBD2|TRBJ2-5|TRBV29-1
TGCAGCGTTGAAGGTTCTGGACTAGCGGGAGAGCAAGAGACCCAGTACTTC
CSVEGSGLAGEQETQYF